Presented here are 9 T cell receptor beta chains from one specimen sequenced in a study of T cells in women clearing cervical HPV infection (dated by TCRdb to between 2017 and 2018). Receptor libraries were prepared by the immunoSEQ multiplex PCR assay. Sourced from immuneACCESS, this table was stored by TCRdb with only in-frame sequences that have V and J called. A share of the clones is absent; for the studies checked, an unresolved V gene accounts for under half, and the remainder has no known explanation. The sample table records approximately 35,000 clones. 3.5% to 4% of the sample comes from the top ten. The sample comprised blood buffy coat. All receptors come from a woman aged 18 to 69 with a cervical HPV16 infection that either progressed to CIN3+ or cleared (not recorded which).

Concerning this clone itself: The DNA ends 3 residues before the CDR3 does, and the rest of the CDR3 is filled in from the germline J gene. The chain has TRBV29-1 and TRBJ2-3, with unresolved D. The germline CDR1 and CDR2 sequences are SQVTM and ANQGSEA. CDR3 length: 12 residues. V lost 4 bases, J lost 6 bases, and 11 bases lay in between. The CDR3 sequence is CSVVLLMDTQYF. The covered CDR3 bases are TGCAGCGTTGTTCTTTTAATGGATACG.

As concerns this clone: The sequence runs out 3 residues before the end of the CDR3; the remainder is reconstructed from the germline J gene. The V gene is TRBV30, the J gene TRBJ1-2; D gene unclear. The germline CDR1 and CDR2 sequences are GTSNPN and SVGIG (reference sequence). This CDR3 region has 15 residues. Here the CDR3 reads CAWSVGLNRMKGYTF. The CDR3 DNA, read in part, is TGTGCCTGGAGTGTAGGGCTCAACCGAATGAAGGGC. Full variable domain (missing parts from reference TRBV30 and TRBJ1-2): SQTIHQWPATLVQPVGSPLSLECTVEGTSNPNLYWYRQAAGRGLQLLFYSVGIGQISSEVPQNLSASRPQDRQFILSSKKLLLSDSGFYLCAWSVGLNRMKGYTFGSGTRLTVV.

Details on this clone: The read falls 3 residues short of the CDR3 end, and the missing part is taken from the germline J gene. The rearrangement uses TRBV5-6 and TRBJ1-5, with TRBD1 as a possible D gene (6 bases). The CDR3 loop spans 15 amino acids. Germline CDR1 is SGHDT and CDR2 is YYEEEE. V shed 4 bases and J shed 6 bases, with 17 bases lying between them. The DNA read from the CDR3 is TGTGCCAGCAGCCCGAGGGGGGGACGGGGTCAGCCC. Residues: CASSPRGGRGQP. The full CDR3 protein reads CASSPRGGRGQPQHF.

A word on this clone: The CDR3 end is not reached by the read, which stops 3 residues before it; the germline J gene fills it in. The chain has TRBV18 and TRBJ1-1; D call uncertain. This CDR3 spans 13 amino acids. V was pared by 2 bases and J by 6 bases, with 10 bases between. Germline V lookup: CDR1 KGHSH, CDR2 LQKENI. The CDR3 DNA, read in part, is TGTGCCAGCTCACCATATGTTTCGTCTGAA. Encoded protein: CASSPYVSSE. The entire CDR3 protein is CASSPYVSSEAFF.

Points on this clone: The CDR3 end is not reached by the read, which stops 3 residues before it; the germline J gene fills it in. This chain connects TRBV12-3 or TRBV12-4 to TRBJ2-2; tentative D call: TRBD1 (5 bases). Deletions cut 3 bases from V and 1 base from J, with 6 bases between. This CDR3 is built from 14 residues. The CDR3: CASSFQGNTGELFF. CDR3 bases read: TGTGCCAGCAGTTTTCAGGGGAACACCGGGGAG.

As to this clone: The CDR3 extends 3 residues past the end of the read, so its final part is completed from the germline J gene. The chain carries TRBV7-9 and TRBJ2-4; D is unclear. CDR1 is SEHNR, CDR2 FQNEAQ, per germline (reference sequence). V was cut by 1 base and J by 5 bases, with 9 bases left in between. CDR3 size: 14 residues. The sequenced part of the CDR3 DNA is TGTGCCAGCAGCTTAGGTGCCCAGGAAAACATT. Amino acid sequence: CASSLGAQENI. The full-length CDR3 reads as CASSLGAQENIQYF.

The sequenced part of the CDR3 DNA is TGTGCCAGCAGCAGGGGAGGCGAG. Amino acid sequence: CASSRGGE. In full, the CDR3 reads CASSRGGEQYF. The chain employs TRBV7-2 and TRBJ2-7, with TRBD2 as a possible D gene (6 bases). The observed sequence ends 3 residues before the CDR3 terminus, with the missing tail filled in from the germline J gene. The CDR3 has 11 residues. In germline, CDR1 is SGHTA, CDR2 FQGNSA. V dropped 5 bases and J dropped 6 bases, with 8 bases sitting between them.

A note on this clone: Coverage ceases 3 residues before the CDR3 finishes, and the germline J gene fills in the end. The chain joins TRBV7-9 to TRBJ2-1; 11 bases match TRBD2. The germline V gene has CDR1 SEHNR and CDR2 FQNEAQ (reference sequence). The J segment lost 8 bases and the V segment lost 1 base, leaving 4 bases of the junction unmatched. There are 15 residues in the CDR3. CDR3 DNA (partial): TGTGCCAGCAGCTTAGGTCTAGCGGGAGGAGATGAG. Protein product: CASSLGLAGGDE. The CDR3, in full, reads CASSLGLAGGDEQFF.

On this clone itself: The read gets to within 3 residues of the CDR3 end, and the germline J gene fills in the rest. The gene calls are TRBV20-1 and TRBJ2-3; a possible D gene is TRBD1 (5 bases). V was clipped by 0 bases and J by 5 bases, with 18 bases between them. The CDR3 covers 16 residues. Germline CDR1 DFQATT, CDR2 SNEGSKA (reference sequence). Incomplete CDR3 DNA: TGCAGTGCTAGAGAGCTGCAGACACTTCAGGGAGATACG. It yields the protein CSARELQTLQGDT. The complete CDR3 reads CSARELQTLQGDTQYF.